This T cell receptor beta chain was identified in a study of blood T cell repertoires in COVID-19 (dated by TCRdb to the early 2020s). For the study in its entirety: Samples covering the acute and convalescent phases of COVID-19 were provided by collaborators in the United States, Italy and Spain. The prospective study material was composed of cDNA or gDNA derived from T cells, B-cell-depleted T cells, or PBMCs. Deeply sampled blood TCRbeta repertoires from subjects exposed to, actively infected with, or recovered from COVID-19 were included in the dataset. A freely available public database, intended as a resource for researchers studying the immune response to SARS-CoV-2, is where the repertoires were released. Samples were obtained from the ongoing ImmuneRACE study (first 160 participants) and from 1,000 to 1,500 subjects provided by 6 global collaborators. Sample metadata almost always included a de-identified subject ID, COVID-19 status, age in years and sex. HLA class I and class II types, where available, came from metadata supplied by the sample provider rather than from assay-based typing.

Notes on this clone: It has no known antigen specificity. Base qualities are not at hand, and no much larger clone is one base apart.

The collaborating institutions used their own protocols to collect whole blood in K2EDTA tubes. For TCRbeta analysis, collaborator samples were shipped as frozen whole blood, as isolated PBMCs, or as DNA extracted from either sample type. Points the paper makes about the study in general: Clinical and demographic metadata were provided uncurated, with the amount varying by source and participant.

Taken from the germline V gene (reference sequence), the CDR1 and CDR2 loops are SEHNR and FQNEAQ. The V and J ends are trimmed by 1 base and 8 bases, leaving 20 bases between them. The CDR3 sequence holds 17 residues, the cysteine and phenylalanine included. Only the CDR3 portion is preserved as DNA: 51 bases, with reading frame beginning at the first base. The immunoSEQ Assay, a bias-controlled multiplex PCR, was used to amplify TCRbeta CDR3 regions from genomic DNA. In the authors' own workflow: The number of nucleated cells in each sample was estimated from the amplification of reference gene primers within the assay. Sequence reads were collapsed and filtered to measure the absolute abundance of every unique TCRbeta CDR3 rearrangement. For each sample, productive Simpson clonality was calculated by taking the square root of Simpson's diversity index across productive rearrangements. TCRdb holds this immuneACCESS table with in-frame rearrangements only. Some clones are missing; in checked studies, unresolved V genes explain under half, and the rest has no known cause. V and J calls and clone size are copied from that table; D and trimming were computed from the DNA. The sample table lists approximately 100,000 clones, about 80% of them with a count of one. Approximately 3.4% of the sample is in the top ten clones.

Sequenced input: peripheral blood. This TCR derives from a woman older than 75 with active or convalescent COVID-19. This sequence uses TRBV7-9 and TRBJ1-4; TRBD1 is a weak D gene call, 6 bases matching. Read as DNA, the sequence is TGTGCCAGCAGCTTAGGTTGGCTAACAGGGCTCGGGGAAAAACTGTTTTTT. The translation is CASSLGWLTGLGEKLFF.